The source of this T cell receptor beta chain is a study of blood T cell repertoires in COVID-19. Study at large: T cells, B-cell-depleted T cells, or PBMCs provided the cDNA or gDNA that served as material.

This CDR3 comprises 14 residues. CDR1 and CDR2 (germline): MDHEN, SYDVKM. V was clipped by 6 bases and J by 2 bases, with 14 bases between them. Categorization into cohorts depended on clinical history that participants reported. Donors in Cohort 3 counted as recovered after two negative PCRs, clearance, or symptom resolution. Original methodology: Amplifying reference gene primers gave estimates of nucleated cell counts. Data came from immunoSEQ multiplex PCR; TCRdb stores just in-frame clones and leaves some out. The DNA gave D and trimming, while V, J and clone size come from that table. Counted here are about 270,000 clones, less than 90% occurring once; the ten biggest clones make up 2.5% to 3.5%.

The chain employs TRBV28 and TRBJ2-7, with D possibly TRBD1 on 6 matching bases. The sequence derives from a woman aged 50 to 60 who had recovered from COVID-19. Sequenced: PBMCs or T cells enriched from blood (not recorded which). The CDR3 is CASSPAQGPYEQYF. The CDR3 DNA sequence: TGTGCCAGCAGCCCGGCACAGGGCCCCTACGAGCAGTACTTC.